The 22 T cell receptor beta chains below were found in one sample sequenced in a study of cytomegalovirus exposure and HLA in healthy donors. The protocol was immunoSEQ multiplex PCR, while the TCRdb copy is restricted to in-frame clones and leaves out a portion. The table lists over 110,000 clones, more than 75% of them singletons. Material: PBMCs. The receptor set was obtained from a man aged 18 to 30 in good health and CMV-seropositive.

The chain joins TRBV27 to TRBJ1-5; the D gene is possibly TRBD1 (6 bases). CDR3 length equals 16 residues. Germline loops: CDR1 MNHEY, CDR2 SMNVEV (reference sequence). Trimming stripped 6 bases from V and 4 bases from J, with 19 bases between. CDR3 bases: TGTGCCAGCAGACCATCGGGCAGGGGCATTAATCAGCCCCAGCATTTT. Encoded protein: CASRPSGRGINQPQHF.

This clone was seen just once. The chain carries TRBV6-6 and TRBJ2-2, with D tentatively TRBD1 (6 bases). Germline loops: CDR1 MNHNY, CDR2 SVGAGI (reference sequence). The CDR3 is 15 amino acids. With 6 bases removed from V and 4 bases from J, the gap between germline ends came to 15 bases. DNA of the CDR3: TGTGCCAGCAGCTCCGGGACAATAGTCACCGGGGAGCTGTTTTTT. The encoded protein is CASSSGTIVTGELFF.

The genes are TRBV5-5 and TRBJ2-3; D ambiguous. The CDR3 has 14 amino acids. Per germline, CDR1 SGHKS and CDR2 YYEKEE (reference sequence). Trimming cost V 4 bases and J 2 bases, with 11 bases left between them. The CDR3 is CASSPDINTDTQYF. CDR3 bases: TGTGCCAGCAGCCCTGACATAAACACAGATACGCAGTATTTT.

The chain has TRBV5-4 and TRBJ2-3, with TRBD2 identical over 8 bases. The CDR3 spans 15 residues. V lost 2 bases to trimming and J lost 0 bases; unmatched junction nucleotides: 2. The germline V gene encodes CDR1 SGHNT and CDR2 YYREEE (reference sequence). The CDR3, as DNA: TGTGCCAGCAGCTTCTCTAGCGGGAGCACAGATACGCAGTATTTT. Translating gives CASSFSSGSTDTQYF.

This chain uses TRBV30 with TRBJ2-2; tentative D call: TRBD2 (5 bases). Deletions cut 4 bases from V and 4 bases from J, with 10 bases between. This CDR3 has 13 residues. CDR1 and CDR2 from the germline V gene are GTSNPN and SVGIG (reference sequence). CDR3 bases: TGTGCCTGGACCCTGAGGGCCACCGGGGAGCTGTTTTTT. This translates into CAWTLRATGELFF.

The chain links TRBV11-2 to TRBJ2-7, with D unresolved. The CDR3 spans 15 residues. Trimming removed 2 bases at V and 0 bases at J, with 11 bases between. The V gene's germline CDR1 is SGHAT and CDR2 FQNNGV. CDR3 loop: CASSLSFQNSYEQYF. The CDR3, as DNA: TGTGCCAGCAGCTTAAGTTTTCAGAACTCCTACGAGCAGTACTTC.

A word on this clone: One end of the junction is discordant with germline, which a read error may explain. This rearrangement joins TRBV7-9 to TRBJ2-7, with 7 positions matching TRBD1. CDR3 length equals 13 residues. The germline V gene has CDR1 SEHNR and CDR2 FQNEAQ (reference sequence). The CDR3 loop reads CASSHGQAYEQYF. As DNA, the CDR3 is TGTGCTAGCAGCCACGGACAGGCCTACGAGCAGTACTTC. The full variable domain, with the rest looked up from reference TRBV7-9 and TRBJ2-7, is DTGVSQNPRHKITKRGQNVTFRCDPISEHNRLYWYRQTLGQGPEFLTYFQNEAQLEKSRLLSDRFSAERPKGSFSTLEIQRTEQGDSAMYLCASSHGQAYEQYFGPGTRLTVT.

This chain uses TRBV7-3 with TRBJ2-5; 7 bases fit TRBD1. The CDR3 covers 16 residues. Germline CDR1 SGHTA, CDR2 FQGTGA. J lost 5 bases, V lost 5 bases, and 14 bases had no gene match. The DNA for the CDR3 is TGTGCCAGCAGCCCAAGGGCAGGGGGTAGGCGGGAGACCCAGTACTTC. Its translation is CASSPRAGGRRETQYF.

The rearrangement joins TRBV7-8 to TRBJ2-2; weak D call: TRBD2 (6 bases). The CDR3 extends over 15 amino acids. The germline V gene has CDR1 SGHVS and CDR2 FQNEAQ. V was trimmed by 6 bases and J by 7 bases, leaving 18 bases between them. The CDR3 reads CASRPSLAGIGELFF. CDR3 DNA: TGTGCCAGCAGACCTAGCCTCGCGGGGATCGGGGAGCTGTTTTTT.

The chain carries TRBV29-1 and TRBJ1-1; 7 bases align to TRBD1. CDR1 and CDR2 from the germline V gene are SQVTM and ANQGSEA. The CDR3 extends over 14 amino acids. Germline trimming cut 6 bases from V and 4 bases from J; bases unmatched to any gene: 11. The CDR3 region is CSVSGVQGFTEAFF. CDR3 bases: TGCAGCGTCTCAGGGGTACAGGGGTTCACTGAAGCTTTCTTT. Variable domain in full (rest from reference TRBV29-1 and TRBJ1-1): SAVISQKPSRDICQRGTSLTIQCQVDSQVTMMFWYRQQPGQSLTLIATANQGSEATYESGFVIDKFPISRPNLTFSTLTVSNMSPEDSSIYLCSVSGVQGFTEAFFGQGTRLTVV.

The CDR3 DNA sequence: TGCGCCAGCAGCTTGCGGGGGACTAGGCTACAAGAGACCCAGTACTTC. It translates to CASSLRGTRLQETQYF. The chain is built from TRBV5-1 and TRBJ2-5; 8 bases are a match to TRBD2. V lost 1 base and J lost 2; bases outside the gene matches: 7. Germline V gene lookup returns CDR1 SGHRS and CDR2 YFSETQ. The CDR3 runs to 16 residues.

The genes are TRBV21-1 and TRBJ2-7; TRBD2 was called by the table and not checked on the DNA. TRBV21-1 has pseudogene status. CDR3 length: 10 amino acids. The CDR3 DNA is TGTGCCAGCAGCGCCAGGGAGGCCGAATTC. The encoded protein is CASSAREAEF.

The V call is TRBV6-4, the J call TRBJ2-3; D ambiguous. Germline V gene lookup returns CDR1 MRHNA and CDR2 SNTAGT. The CDR3 has 13 amino acids. The V end was cut by 0 bases, the J end by 4 bases, with 5 bases between. The CDR3 protein is CASSDSESDTQYF. The CDR3 nucleotides are TGTGCCAGCAGTGACTCTGAGTCAGATACGCAGTATTTT.

The chain uses TRBV5-1 and TRBJ2-7; D might be TRBD2 (5 bases). The V end was cut by 6 bases, the J end by 5 bases, with 18 bases between. The CDR3 consists of 14 residues. CDR1 SGHRS and CDR2 YFSETQ come from the germline V gene. In DNA, the CDR3 is TGCGCCAGCACCGGTTTGGGGAGAAAGAACGAGCAGTACTTC. It is translated as CASTGLGRKNEQYF. The complete variable domain, with remaining parts taken from reference TRBV5-1 and TRBJ2-7, reads KAGVTQTPRYLIKTRGQQVTLSCSPISGHRSVSWYQQTPGQGLQFLFEYFSETQRNKGNFPGRFSGRQFSNSRSEMNVSTLELGDSALYLCASTGLGRKNEQYFGPGTRLTVT.

The chain recombines TRBV15 with TRBJ2-7, with 9 bases that match TRBD2. Trimming removed 1 base from V and 6 bases from J; junction bases left unmatched: 7. The CDR3 spans 15 residues. Germline assignment: CDR1 LNHNV and CDR2 YYDKDF (reference sequence). Here the CDR3 reads CATSRGLRGGCEQYF. Here the CDR3 DNA reads TGTGCCACCAGCAGAGGATTGCGGGGGGGGTGCGAGCAGTACTTC.

This chain joins TRBV23-1 and TRBJ1-6, with a possible D match to TRBD1 (5 bases). TRBV23-1 has ORF status, its function being uncertain. V was clipped by 2 bases and J by 0 bases, with 8 bases between them. The CDR3 covers 16 residues. The CDR3 DNA reads as TGCGCCAGCAGTCAACCAGGGCACTCCTATAATTCACCCCTCCACTTT. Translated: CASSQPGHSYNSPLHF.

The rearrangement links TRBV7-3 to TRBJ2-1; D is possibly TRBD2 (6 bases). Looked up from germline, CDR1 is SGHTA and CDR2 is FQGTGA. CDR3 length equals 14 residues. The V end lost 5 bases, the J end lost 0 bases, and 8 bases lay between the germline ends. CDR3 DNA: TGTGCCAGCAGCAGGGAGGACTCCTACAATGAGCAGTTCTTC. It codes for CASSREDSYNEQFF.

The CDR3 region is CASKDRGSYNEQFF. DNA of the CDR3: TGTGCCAGTAAGGACAGGGGTTCCTACAATGAGCAGTTCTTC. The V gene is TRBV19, the J gene TRBJ2-1; the match to TRBD1 covers 9 bases. J lost 1 base, V lost 7 bases, and 2 bases had no gene match. Germline V lookup: CDR1 LNHDA, CDR2 SQIVND (reference sequence). CDR3 length: 14 residues.

V gene TRBV27 combines with J gene TRBJ2-7; 7 nucleotides line up with TRBD1. This CDR3 has 15 residues. V was clipped by 5 bases and J by 2 bases; unmatched bases: 9. In germline, CDR1 is MNHEY, CDR2 SMNVEV (reference sequence). CDR3 loop: CASSKGGAFPYEQYF. For the CDR3, the DNA is TGTGCCAGCAGTAAAGGGGGCGCATTTCCCTACGAGCAGTACTTC.

The V and J genes are TRBV11-2 and TRBJ2-7, with 10 nucleotides matching TRBD1. The junction had 5 bases not matched to a gene; V was cut back by 1 base and J by 2 bases. The CDR3 is 16 amino acids. CDR1 is SGHAT and CDR2 is FQNNGV in the germline V gene. The CDR3 loop reads CASSLGGQGITYEQYF. Written as DNA, the CDR3 is TGTGCCAGCAGCTTAGGGGGACAGGGGATCACCTACGAGCAGTACTTC.

The rearrangement joins TRBV9 to TRBJ2-7, with TRBD1 as a possible D gene (6 bases). Germline V gene lookup returns CDR1 SGDLS and CDR2 YYNGEE. CDR3 length equals 18 residues. V shed 4 bases and J shed 3 bases, with 26 bases lying between them. CDR3 in amino acids: CASSPRDIRSSFVYEQYF. The CDR3 DNA reads as TGTGCCAGCAGCCCCAGGGACATAAGGAGCAGTTTTGTCTACGAGCAGTACTTC. The full variable domain, in which reference TRBV9 and TRBJ2-7 provide the parts outside the CDR3, is DSGVTQTPKHLITATGQRVTLRCSPRSGDLSVYWYQQSLDQGLQFLIQYYNGEERAKGNILERFSAQQFPDLHSELNLSSLELGDSALYFCASSPRDIRSSFVYEQYFGPGTRLTVT.

This chain links TRBV28 with TRBJ1-1; D is uncertain. This CDR3 has 14 amino acids. The germline gives CDR1 MDHEN, CDR2 SYDVKM. V was pared by 10 bases and J by 0 bases, with 15 bases between. The DNA of the CDR3 is TGTGCCACCCGCGTCCCTTATTTGAACACTGAAGCTTTCTTT. Its protein is CATRVPYLNTEAFF.